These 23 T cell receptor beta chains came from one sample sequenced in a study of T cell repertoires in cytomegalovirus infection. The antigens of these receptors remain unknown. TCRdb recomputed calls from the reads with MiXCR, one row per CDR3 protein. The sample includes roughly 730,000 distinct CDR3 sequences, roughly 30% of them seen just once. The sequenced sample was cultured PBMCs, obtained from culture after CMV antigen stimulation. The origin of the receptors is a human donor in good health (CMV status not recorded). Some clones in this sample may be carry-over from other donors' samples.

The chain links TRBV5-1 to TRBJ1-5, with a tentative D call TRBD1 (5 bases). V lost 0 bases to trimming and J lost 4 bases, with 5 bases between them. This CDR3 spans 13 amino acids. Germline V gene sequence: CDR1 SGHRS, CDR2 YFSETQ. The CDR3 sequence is CASSLGQNQPQHF. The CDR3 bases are TGCGCCAGCAGCTTGGGACAGAATCAGCCCCAGCATTTT.

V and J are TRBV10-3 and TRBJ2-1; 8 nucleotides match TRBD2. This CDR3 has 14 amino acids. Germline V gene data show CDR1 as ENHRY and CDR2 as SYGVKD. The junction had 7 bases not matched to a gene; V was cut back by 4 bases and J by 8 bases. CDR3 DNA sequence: TGTGCCATCAGTGGGAGCGGGAGTAGGTATGAGCAGTTCTTC. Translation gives CAISGSGSRYEQFF.

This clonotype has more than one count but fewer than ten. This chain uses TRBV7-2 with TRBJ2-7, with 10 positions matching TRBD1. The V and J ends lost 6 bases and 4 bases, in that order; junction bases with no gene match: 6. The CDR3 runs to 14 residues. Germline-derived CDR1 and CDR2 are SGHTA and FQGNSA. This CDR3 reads CASRVDRGQYEQYF. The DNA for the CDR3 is TGTGCCAGCAGGGTAGACAGGGGGCAGTACGAGCAGTACTTC.

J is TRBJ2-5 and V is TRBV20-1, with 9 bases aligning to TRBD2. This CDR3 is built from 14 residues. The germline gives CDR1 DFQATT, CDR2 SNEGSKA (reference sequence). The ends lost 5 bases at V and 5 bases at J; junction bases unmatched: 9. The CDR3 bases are TGCAGTGCTCACTGGCTAGCGGGATCTGAGACCCAGTACTTC. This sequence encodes CSAHWLAGSETQYF.

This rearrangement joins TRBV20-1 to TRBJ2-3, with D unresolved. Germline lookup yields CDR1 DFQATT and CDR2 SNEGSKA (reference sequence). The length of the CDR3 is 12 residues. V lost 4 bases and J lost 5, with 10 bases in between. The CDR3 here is CSAIRAKDTQYF. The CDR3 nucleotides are TGCAGTGCTATACGGGCGAAAGATACGCAGTATTTT.

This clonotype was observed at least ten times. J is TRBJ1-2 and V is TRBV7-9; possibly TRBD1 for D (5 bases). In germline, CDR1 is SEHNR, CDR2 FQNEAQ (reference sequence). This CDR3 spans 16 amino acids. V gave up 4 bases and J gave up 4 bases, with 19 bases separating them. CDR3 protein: CASSSGTASLIYGYTF. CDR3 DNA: TGTGCCAGCAGCTCAGGGACCGCATCCCTCATCTATGGCTACACCTTC.

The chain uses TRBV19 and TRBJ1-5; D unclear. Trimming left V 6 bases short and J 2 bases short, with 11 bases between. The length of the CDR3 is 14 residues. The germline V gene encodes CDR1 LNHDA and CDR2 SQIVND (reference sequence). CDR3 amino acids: CASRRTRGNQPQHF. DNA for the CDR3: TGTGCCAGTAGGCGAACTAGGGGCAATCAGCCCCAGCATTTT. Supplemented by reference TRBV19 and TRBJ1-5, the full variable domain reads DGGITQSPKYLFRKEGQNVTLSCEQNLNHDAMYWYRQDPGQGLRLIYYSQIVNDFQKGDIAEGYSVSREKKESFPLTVTSAQKNPTAFYLCASRRTRGNQPQHFGDGTRLSIL.

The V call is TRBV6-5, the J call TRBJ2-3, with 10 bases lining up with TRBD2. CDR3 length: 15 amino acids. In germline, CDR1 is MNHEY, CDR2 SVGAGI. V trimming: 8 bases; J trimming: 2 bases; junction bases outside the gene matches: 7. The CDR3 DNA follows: TGTGCCAGCTGGGACGGGACTAGCGACACAGATACGCAGTATTTT. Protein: CASWDGTSDTDTQYF.

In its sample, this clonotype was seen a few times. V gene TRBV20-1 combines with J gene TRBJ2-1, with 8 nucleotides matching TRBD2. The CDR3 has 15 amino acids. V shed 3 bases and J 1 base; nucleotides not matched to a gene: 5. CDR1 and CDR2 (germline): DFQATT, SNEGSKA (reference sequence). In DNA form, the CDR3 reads TGCAGTGCTAGGGGGGGACTAGTGTCCTACAATGAGCAGTTCTTC. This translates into CSARGGLVSYNEQFF.

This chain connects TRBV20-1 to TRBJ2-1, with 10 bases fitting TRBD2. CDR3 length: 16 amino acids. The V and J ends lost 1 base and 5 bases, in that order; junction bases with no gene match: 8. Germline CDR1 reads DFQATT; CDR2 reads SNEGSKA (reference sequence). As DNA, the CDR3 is TGCAGTGCTAGAGGGGGAGCGGGAGGGCCGAACAATGAGCAGTTCTTC. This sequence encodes CSARGGAGGPNNEQFF.

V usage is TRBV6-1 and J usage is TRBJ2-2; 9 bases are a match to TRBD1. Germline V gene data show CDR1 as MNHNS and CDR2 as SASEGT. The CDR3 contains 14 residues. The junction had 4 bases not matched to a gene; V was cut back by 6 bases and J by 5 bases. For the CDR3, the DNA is TGTGCCAGCAGGGGACAGGGTTTGACCGGGGAGCTGTTTTTT. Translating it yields CASRGQGLTGELFF.

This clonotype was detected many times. For the CDR3, the DNA is TGTGCCAGCAGCCCGGGGGGGGACAGGGTCGAGCAGTACTTC. It translates to CASSPGGDRVEQYF. The chain recombines TRBV7-2 with TRBJ2-7; possible D gene TRBD1, 9 bases. V gave up 5 bases and J gave up 6 bases, with 17 bases separating them. CDR3 length: 14 residues. Germline-derived CDR1 and CDR2 are SGHTA and FQGNSA.

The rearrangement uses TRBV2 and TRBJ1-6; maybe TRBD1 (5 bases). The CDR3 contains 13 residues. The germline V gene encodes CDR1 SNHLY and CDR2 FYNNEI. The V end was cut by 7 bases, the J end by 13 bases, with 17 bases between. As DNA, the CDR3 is TGTGCCAGCATCGGGGCCCCGTCGGTTCCCCTCCACTTT. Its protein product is CASIGAPSVPLHF.

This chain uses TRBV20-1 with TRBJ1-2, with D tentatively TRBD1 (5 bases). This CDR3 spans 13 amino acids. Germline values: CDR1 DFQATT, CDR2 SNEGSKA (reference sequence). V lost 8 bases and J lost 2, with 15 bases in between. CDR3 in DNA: TGCAGTCTCACAGGAGGAATAAACTATGGCTACACCTTC. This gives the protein CSLTGGINYGYTF.

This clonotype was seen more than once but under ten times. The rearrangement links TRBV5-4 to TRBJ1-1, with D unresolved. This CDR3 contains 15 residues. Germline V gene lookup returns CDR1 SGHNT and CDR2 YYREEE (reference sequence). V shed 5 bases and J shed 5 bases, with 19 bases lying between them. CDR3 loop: CASSVTAVLYTEAFF. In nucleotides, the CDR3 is TGTGCCAGCAGTGTGACCGCCGTCCTTTATACTGAAGCTTTCTTT.

CDR3 sequence reads: CASSTDRGGKNIQYF. The CDR3 DNA sequence: TGTGCCAGCAGCACAGACAGGGGGGGCAAAAACATTCAGTACTTC. V is TRBV2 and J is TRBJ2-4, with 9 nucleotides matching TRBD1. CDR1 is SNHLY, CDR2 FYNNEI, per germline. This CDR3 contains 15 residues. The trim removed 6 bases at V and 3 bases at J, leaving 6 bases unmatched.

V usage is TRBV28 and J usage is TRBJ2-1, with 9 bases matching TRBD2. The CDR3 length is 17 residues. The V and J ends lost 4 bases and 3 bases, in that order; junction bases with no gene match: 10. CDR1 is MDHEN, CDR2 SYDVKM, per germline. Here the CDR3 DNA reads TGTGCCAGCAGTTCCCTCCCCGGGCGGGGGGGCTACAATGAGCAGTTCTTC. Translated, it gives CASSSLPGRGGYNEQFF.

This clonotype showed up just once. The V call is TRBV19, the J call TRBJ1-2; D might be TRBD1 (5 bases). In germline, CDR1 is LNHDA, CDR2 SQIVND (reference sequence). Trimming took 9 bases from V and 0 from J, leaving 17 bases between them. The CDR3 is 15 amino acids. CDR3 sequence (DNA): TGTGCCAGCGACAGTCACGGTACTGCTAACTATGGCTACACCTTC. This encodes CASDSHGTANYGYTF.

DNA for the CDR3: TGTGCCAGCAGTCTGAGGGGCAGGCCCTACGAGCAGTACTTC. Its translation: CASSLRGRPYEQYF. The V and J genes are TRBV6-5 and TRBJ2-7; D tentatively reads TRBD1 or TRBD2 (5 bases each). CDR3 size: 14 residues. The germline V gene encodes CDR1 MNHEY and CDR2 SVGAGI. V was clipped by 5 bases and J by 2 bases, with 13 bases between them.

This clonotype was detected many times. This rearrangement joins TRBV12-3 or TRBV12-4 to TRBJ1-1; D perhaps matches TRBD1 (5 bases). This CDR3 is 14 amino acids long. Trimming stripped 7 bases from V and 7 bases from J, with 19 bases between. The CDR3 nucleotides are TGTGCCAGCACCACCCAATTGGGCAGGGATGAAGCTTTCTTT. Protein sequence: CASTTQLGRDEAFF.

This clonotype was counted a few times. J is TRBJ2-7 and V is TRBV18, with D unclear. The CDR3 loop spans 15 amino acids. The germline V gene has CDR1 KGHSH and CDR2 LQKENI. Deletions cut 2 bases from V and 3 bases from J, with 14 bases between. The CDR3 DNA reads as TGTGCCAGCTCACCAGGGCAGTTTCTCTTCTACGAGCAGTACTTC. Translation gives CASSPGQFLFYEQYF. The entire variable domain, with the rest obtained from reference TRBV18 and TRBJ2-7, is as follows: NAGVMQNPRHLVRRRGQEARLRCSPMKGHSHVYWYRQLPEEGLKFMVYLQKENIIDESGMPKERFSAEFPKEGPSILRIQQVVRGDSAAYFCASSPGQFLFYEQYFGPGTRLTVT.

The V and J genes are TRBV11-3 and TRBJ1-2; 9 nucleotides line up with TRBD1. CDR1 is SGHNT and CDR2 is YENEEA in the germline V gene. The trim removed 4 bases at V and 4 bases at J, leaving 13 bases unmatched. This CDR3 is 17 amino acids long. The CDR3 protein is CASSCPGTGYFGYGYTF. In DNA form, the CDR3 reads TGTGCCAGCAGCTGTCCCGGGACAGGGTATTTCGGCTATGGCTACACCTTC. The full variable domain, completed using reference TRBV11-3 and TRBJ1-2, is EAGVVQSPRYKIIEKKQPVAFWCNPISGHNTLYWYLQNLGQGPELLIRYENEEAVDDSQLPKDRFSAERLKGVDSTLKIQPAELGDSAVYLCASSCPGTGYFGYGYTFGSGTRLTVV.

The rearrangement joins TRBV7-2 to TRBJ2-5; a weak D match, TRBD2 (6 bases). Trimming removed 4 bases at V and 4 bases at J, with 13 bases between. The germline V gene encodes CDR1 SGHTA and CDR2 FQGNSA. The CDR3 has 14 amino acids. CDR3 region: CASSWGEDGETQYF. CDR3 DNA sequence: TGTGCCAGCAGCTGGGGGGAGGACGGAGAGACCCAGTACTTC.